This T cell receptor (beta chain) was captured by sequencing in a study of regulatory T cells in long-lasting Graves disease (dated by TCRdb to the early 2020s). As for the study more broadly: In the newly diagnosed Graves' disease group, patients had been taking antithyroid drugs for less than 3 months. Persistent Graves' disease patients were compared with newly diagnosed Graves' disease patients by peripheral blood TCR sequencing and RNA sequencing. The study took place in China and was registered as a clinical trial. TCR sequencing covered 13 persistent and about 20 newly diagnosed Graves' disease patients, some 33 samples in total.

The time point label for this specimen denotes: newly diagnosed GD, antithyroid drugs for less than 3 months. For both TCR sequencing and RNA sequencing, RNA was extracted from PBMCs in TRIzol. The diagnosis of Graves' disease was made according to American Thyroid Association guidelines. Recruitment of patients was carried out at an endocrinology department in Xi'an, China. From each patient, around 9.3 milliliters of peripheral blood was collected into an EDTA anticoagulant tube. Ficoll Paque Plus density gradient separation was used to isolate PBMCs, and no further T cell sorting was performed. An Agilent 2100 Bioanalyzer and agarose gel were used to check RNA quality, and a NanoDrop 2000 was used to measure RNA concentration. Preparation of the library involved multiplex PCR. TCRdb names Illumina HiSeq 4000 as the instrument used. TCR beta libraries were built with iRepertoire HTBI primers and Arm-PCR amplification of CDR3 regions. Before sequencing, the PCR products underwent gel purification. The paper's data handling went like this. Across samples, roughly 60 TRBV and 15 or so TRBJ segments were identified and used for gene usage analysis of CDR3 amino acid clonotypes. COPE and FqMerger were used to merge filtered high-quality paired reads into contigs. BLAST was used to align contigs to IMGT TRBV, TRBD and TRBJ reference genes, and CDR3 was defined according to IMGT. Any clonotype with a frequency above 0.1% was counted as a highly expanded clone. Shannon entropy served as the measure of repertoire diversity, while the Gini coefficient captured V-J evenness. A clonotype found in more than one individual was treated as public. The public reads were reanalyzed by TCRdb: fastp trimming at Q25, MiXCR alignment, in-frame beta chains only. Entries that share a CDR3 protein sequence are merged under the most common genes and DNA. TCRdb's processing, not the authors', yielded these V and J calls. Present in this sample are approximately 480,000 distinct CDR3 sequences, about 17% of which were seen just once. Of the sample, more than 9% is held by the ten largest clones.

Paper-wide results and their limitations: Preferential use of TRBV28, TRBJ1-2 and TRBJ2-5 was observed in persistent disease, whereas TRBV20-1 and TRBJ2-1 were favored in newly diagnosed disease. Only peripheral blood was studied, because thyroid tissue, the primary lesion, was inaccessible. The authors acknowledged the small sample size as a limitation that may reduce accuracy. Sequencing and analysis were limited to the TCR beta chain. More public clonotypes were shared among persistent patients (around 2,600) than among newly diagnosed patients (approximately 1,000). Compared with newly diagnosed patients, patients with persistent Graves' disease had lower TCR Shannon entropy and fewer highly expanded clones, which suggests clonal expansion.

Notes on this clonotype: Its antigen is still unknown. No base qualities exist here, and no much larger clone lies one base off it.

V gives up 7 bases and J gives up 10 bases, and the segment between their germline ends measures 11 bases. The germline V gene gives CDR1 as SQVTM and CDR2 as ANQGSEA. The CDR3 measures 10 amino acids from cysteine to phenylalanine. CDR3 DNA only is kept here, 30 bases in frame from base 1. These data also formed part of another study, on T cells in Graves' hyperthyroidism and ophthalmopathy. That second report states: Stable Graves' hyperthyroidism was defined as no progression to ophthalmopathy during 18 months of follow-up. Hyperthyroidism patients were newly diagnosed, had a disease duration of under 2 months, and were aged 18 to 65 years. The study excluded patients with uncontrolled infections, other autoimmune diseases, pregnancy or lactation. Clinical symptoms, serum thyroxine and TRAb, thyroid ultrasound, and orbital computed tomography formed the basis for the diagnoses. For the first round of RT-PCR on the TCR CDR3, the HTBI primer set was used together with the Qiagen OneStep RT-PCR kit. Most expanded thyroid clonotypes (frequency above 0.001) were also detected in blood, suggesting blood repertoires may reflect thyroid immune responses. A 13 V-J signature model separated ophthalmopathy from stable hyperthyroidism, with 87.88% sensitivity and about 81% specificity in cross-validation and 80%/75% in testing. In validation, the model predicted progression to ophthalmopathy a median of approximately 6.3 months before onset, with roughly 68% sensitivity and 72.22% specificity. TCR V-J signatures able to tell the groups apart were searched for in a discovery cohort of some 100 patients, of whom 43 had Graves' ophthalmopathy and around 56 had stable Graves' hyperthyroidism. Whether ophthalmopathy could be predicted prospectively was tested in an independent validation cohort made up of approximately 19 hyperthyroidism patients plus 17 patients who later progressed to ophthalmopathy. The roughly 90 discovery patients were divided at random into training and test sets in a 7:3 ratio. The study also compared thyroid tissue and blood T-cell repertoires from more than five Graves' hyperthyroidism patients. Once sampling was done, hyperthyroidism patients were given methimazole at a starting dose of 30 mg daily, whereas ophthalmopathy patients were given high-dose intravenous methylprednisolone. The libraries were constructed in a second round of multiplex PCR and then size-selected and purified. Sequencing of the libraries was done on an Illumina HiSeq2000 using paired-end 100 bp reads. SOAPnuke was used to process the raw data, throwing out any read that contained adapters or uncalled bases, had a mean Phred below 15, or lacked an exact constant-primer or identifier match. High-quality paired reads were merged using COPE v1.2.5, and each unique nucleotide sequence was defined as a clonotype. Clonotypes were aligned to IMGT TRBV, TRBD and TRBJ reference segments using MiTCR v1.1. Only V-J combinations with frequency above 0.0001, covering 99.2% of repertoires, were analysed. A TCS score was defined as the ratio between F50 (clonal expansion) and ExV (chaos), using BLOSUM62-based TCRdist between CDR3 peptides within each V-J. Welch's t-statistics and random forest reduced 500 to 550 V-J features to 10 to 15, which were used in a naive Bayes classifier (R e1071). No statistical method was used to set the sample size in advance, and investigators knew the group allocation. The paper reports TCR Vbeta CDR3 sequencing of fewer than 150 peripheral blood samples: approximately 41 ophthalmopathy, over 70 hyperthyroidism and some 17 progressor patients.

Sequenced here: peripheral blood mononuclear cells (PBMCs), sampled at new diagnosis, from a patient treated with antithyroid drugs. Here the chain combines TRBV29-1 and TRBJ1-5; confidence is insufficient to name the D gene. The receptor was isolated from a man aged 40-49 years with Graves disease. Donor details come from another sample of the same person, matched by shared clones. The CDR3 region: CSAGVDPQHF. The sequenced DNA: TGCAGCGCCGGGGTAGACCCCCAGCATTTT.